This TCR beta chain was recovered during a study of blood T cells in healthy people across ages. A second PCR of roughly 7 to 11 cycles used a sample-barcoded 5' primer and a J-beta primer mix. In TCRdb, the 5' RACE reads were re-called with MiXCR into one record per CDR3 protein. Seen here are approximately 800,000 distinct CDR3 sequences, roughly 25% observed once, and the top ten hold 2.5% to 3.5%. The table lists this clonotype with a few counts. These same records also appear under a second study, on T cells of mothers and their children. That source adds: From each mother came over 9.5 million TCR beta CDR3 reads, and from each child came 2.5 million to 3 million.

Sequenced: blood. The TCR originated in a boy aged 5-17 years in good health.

Here the CDR3 reads CASSSETGVYEQYF. In DNA, the CDR3 is TGTGCCAGCAGCTCTGAGACAGGGGTCTACGAGCAGTACTTC. The chain uses TRBV5-5 and TRBJ2-7; 8 bases agree with TRBD1. Germline V gives CDR1 SGHKS, CDR2 YYEKEE (reference sequence). Trimming cost V 3 bases and J 3 bases; bases outside gene matches: 5. The CDR3 contains 14 residues. The whole variable domain, filled in from reference TRBV5-5 and TRBJ2-7, reads DAGVTQSPTHLIKTRGQQVTLRCSPISGHKSVSWYQQVLGQGPQFIFQYYEKEERGRGNFPDRFSARQFPNYSSELNVNALLLGDSALYLCASSSETGVYEQYFGPGTRLTVT.